This T cell receptor (beta chain) is drawn from a study of siplizumab effects on memory and regulatory T cells. Study overall: Paired mixed lymphocyte reactions received either siplizumab at roughly 0.99 ug/mL or no drug.

On this clone itself: Its antigen is not known.

Sequencing used immunoSEQ multiplex PCR; TCRdb keeps in-frame clones, though not all of them. The sample includes approximately 15,000 clones, around 41% seen only once; the top ten take approximately 8%. This CDR3 region has 13 residues. CDR1 WSHSY and CDR2 SAAADI come from the germline V gene. V lost 6 bases and J 5 bases, leaving 13 bases between the germline ends. The authors kept the mixed lymphocyte reaction cells in coculture at 37°C for under 7 days. The sequenced material came from CFSE-low (dividing) CD4+ T cells sorted from an allogeneic mixed lymphocyte reaction. The clonotype was recovered from a human donor in good health; the cells came from an allogeneic mixed lymphocyte reaction. Some clones in this sample may be carry-over from other donors' samples. The chain employs TRBV10-2 and TRBJ2-5; the D gene is possibly TRBD2 (6 bases). CDR3 sequence reads: CASSVTRSETQYF. CDR3 nucleotide sequence: TGCGCCAGCAGCGTGACTAGGTCTGAGACCCAGTACTTC.